Shown below are 25 T cell receptor beta chains from a single sample sequenced in a study of Ad26.COV2.S vaccination and SARS-CoV-2 variants. Sequenced by immunoSEQ multiplex PCR; TCRdb stores in-frame clones only, minus some. The data hold roughly 500,000 clones, with about 91% observed a single time. Treatment meaning: 15 to 20 received Ad26.COV2.S at low or high dose, single or two shots; roughly five received placebo; per-sample allocation not given. Samples came from day 63 after the first vaccine or placebo injection. The input for sequencing was peripheral blood, taken in a trial of Ad26.COV2.S vaccine versus placebo. These TCRs come from a person between 18 and 65 years old who received the Ad26.COV2.S COVID-19 vaccine or a placebo.

The chain carries TRBV2 and TRBJ2-1; 8 bases are shared with TRBD1. Germline V lookup: CDR1 SNHLY, CDR2 FYNNEI. With V trimmed by 6 bases and J by 6 bases, 4 bases remained unmatched. The CDR3 consists of 13 residues. CDR3 nucleotides: TGTGCCAGCAGCGGACAGGGAGGCAATGAGCAGTTCTTC. The encoded protein is CASSGQGGNEQFF.

This clone occurred once. This chain connects TRBV18 to TRBJ2-1, with D hard to call. The CDR3 has 11 amino acids. Deletions cut 2 bases from V and 8 bases from J, with 4 bases between. Germline CDR1 and CDR2: KGHSH and LQKENI. CDR3 sequence reads: CASSPGHEQFF. The CDR3 DNA sequence: TGTGCCAGCTCACCAGGGCATGAGCAGTTCTTC.

V usage is TRBV6-2 or TRBV6-3 and J usage is TRBJ2-1; D uncertain. With 2 bases removed from V and 5 bases from J, the gap between germline ends came to 13 bases. The length of the CDR3 is 15 residues. Germline CDR1 MNHEY, CDR2 SVGEGT. In nucleotides, the CDR3 is TGTGCCAGCAGTTACGTTATCCCTCGGGACAATGAGCAGTTCTTC. Amino acid sequence: CASSYVIPRDNEQFF.

The gene calls are TRBV2 and TRBJ2-7; D remains unclear. The CDR3 extends over 13 amino acids. Germline loops: CDR1 SNHLY, CDR2 FYNNEI. V lost 7 bases, J lost 3 bases, and 13 bases lay in between. CDR3 sequence (DNA): TGTGCCAGCAAAGTGGTCAGGCTCTACGAGCAGTACTTC. Residues: CASKVVRLYEQYF.

The table lists this clone with a few counts. The V call is TRBV5-6, the J call TRBJ1-1, with no clear D. Trimming shortened V by 2 bases and J by 13 bases, and 15 bases separated the two germline ends. This CDR3 comprises 12 residues. CDR1 is SGHDT and CDR2 is YYEEEE in the germline V gene. In DNA, the CDR3 is TGTGCCAGCAGCTTTTTGTACAGCCGAAGTTTCTTT. It encodes CASSFLYSRSFF.

The chain joins TRBV6-2 or TRBV6-3 to TRBJ2-7, with 10 bases identical to TRBD1. This CDR3 region has 15 residues. Trimming cost V 0 bases and J 4 bases; bases outside gene matches: 3. Per the germline V gene, CDR1 is MNHEY and CDR2 is SVGEGT. The CDR3 protein is CASSYSADRGYEQYV. CDR3 coding DNA: TGTGCCAGCAGTTACTCGGCGGACAGGGGGTACGAGCAGTACGTC.

This sequence joins TRBV6-1 and TRBJ1-5; D might be TRBD1 (6 bases). The germline gives CDR1 MNHNS, CDR2 SASEGT. The CDR3 has 16 residues. V was cut by 4 bases and J by 7 bases, with 20 bases left in between. The chain's CDR3 is CASSAETGGGRQPQHF. DNA for the CDR3: TGTGCCAGCAGTGCGGAGACAGGAGGGGGGAGGCAGCCCCAGCATTTT.

This sequence joins TRBV18 and TRBJ1-6; TRBD1 aligns across 12 bases. This CDR3 has 17 amino acids. V shed 2 bases, J shed 10 bases, and the junction held 9 bases outside the gene matches. Germline V gene lookup returns CDR1 KGHSH and CDR2 LQKENI. The CDR3 nucleotides read TGTGCCAGCTCACCATCTGGGACAGGGGGCCGGGAATCACCCCTCCACTTT. It specifies CASSPSGTGGRESPLHF.

The chain is built from TRBV6-5 and TRBJ1-2, with TRBD1 as a possible D gene (5 bases). With 6 bases removed from V and 4 bases from J, the gap between germline ends came to 15 bases. Germline CDR1 reads MNHEY; CDR2 reads SVGAGI. The length of the CDR3 is 14 residues. Here the CDR3 reads CASSPGPRLYGYTF. CDR3 DNA: TGTGCCAGCAGCCCGGGACCGAGACTCTATGGCTACACCTTC.

V gene TRBV10-1 combines with J gene TRBJ1-1; D remains ambiguous. V lost 6 bases and J 11 bases, leaving 19 bases between the germline ends. This CDR3 region has 13 residues. Germline V gene lookup returns CDR1 WNHNN and CDR2 SYGVQD (reference sequence). CDR3 coding DNA: TGCGCCAGCAGCGCGGCGAGGGATGGATTCGCTTTCTTT. Translated: CASSAARDGFAFF.

The chain employs TRBV7-3 and TRBJ2-1, with TRBD1 matching 9 bases. CDR3 length equals 15 residues. V lost 4 bases to trimming and J lost 3 bases; unmatched junction nucleotides: 4. The germline V gene has CDR1 SGHTA and CDR2 FQGTGA. In DNA form, the CDR3 reads TGTGCCAGCAGCTCCGACAGGGGGGACTACAATGAGCAGTTCTTC. It translates to CASSSDRGDYNEQFF.

DNA for the CDR3: TGTGCCAGCAGCCTCAAAGGATTCGGCTATGGCTACACCTTC. This sequence encodes CASSLKGFGYGYTF. The chain joins TRBV3-1 (or the pseudogene TRBV3-2) to TRBJ1-2; no reliable D call. The CDR3 is made up of 14 amino acids. Trimming removed 4 bases at V and 4 bases at J, with 13 bases between. The germline gives CDR1 LGHDT, CDR2 YNNKEL (reference sequence).

This clone occurred once. V usage is TRBV9 and J usage is TRBJ1-1; TRBD1 aligns across 7 bases. Trimming took 0 bases from V and 10 from J; bases not matched to a gene: 6. The germline V gene has CDR1 SGDLS and CDR2 YYNGEE. The CDR3 totals 13 residues. This CDR3 is CASSVDPDRVAFF. In DNA form, the CDR3 reads TGTGCCAGCAGCGTAGACCCTGACAGGGTAGCTTTCTTT.

The rearrangement joins TRBV7-2 to TRBJ2-5; TRBD2 might be the D (6 bases). V lost 5 bases, J lost 5 bases, and 12 bases lay in between. The germline CDR1 and CDR2 sequences are SGHTA and FQGNSA. This CDR3 region has 13 residues. CDR3 sequence (DNA): TGTGCCAGCAGCCGTACTAGCCTGGAGACCCAGTACTTC. Translated, it gives CASSRTSLETQYF.

The rearrangement links TRBV27 to TRBJ2-7; 8 positions match TRBD2. J lost 6 bases, V lost 6 bases, and 10 bases had no gene match. The CDR3 extends over 14 amino acids. CDR1 and CDR2 (germline): MNHEY, SMNVEV (reference sequence). The CDR3 region has the DNA TGTGCCAGCAGGGGTACGGGAGGGGTGGGCGAGCAGTACTTC. This gives the protein CASRGTGGVGEQYF.

The chain has TRBV7-8 and TRBJ2-2; D remains ambiguous. Trimming took off 5 bases at V and 3 bases at J, with 4 bases between the two ends. Germline loops: CDR1 SGHVS, CDR2 FQNEAQ. This CDR3 has 12 residues. The CDR3 DNA sequence: TGTGCCAGCAGCACCTACACCGGGGAGCTGTTTTTT. It yields the protein CASSTYTGELFF.

CDR3 sequence reads: CASSLVTGPNYGYTF. CDR3 coding DNA: TGCGCCAGCAGCTTGGTGACGGGACCGAACTATGGCTACACCTTC. This chain joins TRBV5-1 and TRBJ1-2; D is possibly TRBD1 (5 bases). CDR1 and CDR2 (germline): SGHRS, YFSETQ. The CDR3 sequence is 15 residues long. V lost 0 bases to trimming and J lost 2 bases, with 11 bases between them.

This chain links TRBV7-8 with TRBJ2-5; the D gene could be TRBD1 or TRBD2 (6 bases each). Looked up from germline, CDR1 is SGHVS and CDR2 is FQNEAQ. The CDR3 sequence is 17 residues long. Trimming removed 7 bases from V and 1 base from J, with 22 bases in between. CDR3 coding DNA: TGTGCCAGCACCAGGAGGGGGACAAGCCAACCCCAAGAGACCCAGTACTTC. Its protein is CASTRRGTSQPQETQYF.

The chain combines TRBV7-2 with TRBJ2-7, with unresolved D. Trimming took off 1 base at V and 2 bases at J, with 12 bases between the two ends. The germline CDR1 and CDR2 sequences are SGHTA and FQGNSA. The CDR3 has 15 amino acids. CDR3 in DNA: TGTGCCAGCAGCTTAGTGGCCGATCACACCTACGAGCAGTACTTC. Encoded protein: CASSLVADHTYEQYF.

This rearrangement joins TRBV5-1 to TRBJ1-2, with D possibly TRBD1 on 6 matching bases. V lost 4 bases, J lost 4 bases, and 23 bases lay in between. The CDR3 extends over 17 amino acids. Germline CDR1 SGHRS, CDR2 YFSETQ. CDR3 sequence: CASSRGVSGAAGYGYTF. DNA for the CDR3: TGCGCCAGCAGCCGCGGGGTGTCGGGGGCGGCGGGCTATGGCTACACCTTC.

CDR3 nucleotide sequence: TGTGCCAGCAGCTTAATGGACAGGAAGGCGGGGGAGCAGTACGTC. Its protein product is CASSLMDRKAGEQYV. The V gene is TRBV7-3, the J gene TRBJ2-7; TRBD1 is a possible D gene (7 bases). CDR1 and CDR2 from the germline V gene are SGHTA and FQGTGA. The V end was cut by 1 base, the J end by 7 bases, with 17 bases between. The CDR3 runs to 15 residues.

This sequence joins TRBV7-3 and TRBJ2-2; D may be TRBD1 (5 bases). Germline CDR1 and CDR2: SGHTA and FQGTGA. Trimming pared 2 bases from V and 2 bases from J, leaving 9 bases between. The CDR3 runs to 15 residues. The CDR3: CASSLGHINTGELFF. DNA for the CDR3: TGTGCCAGCAGCTTAGGACACATTAACACCGGGGAGCTGTTTTTT.

This chain connects TRBV11-2 to TRBJ2-5; D may match TRBD1 or TRBD2 (6 bases each). The germline V gene has CDR1 SGHAT and CDR2 FQNNGV. The germline V and J ends were trimmed by 5 bases and 5 bases, with 18 bases remaining between them. This CDR3 contains 15 residues. CDR3 sequence (DNA): TGTGCCAGCAGCCTTGTAGGGGGGCTAAAGGAGACCCAGTACTTC. This sequence encodes CASSLVGGLKETQYF.

The chain is built from TRBV19 and TRBJ2-2; D not resolved. The CDR3 is made up of 13 amino acids. CDR1 and CDR2 from the germline V gene are LNHDA and SQIVND (reference sequence). Deletions cut 5 bases from V and 9 bases from J, with 13 bases between. The CDR3 spells CASSSVFSRELFF. The CDR3 nucleotides read TGTGCCAGTAGTTCGGTCTTTTCTCGGGAGCTGTTTTTT.

This clone has a single count. This chain links TRBV7-2 with TRBJ2-7; D uncertain. The germline gives CDR1 SGHTA, CDR2 FQGNSA. V lost 5 bases, J lost 7 bases, and 21 bases lay in between. The length of the CDR3 is 15 residues. This chain's CDR3 is CASSPPGPQVGEQYF. CDR3 nucleotide sequence: TGTGCCAGCAGCCCCCCCGGGCCCCAGGTCGGGGAGCAGTACTTC. Full variable domain (remainder filled in from reference TRBV7-2 and TRBJ2-7): GAGVSQSPSNKVTEKGKDVELRCDPISGHTALYWYRQSLGQGLEFLIYFQGNSAPDKSGLPSDRFSAERTGGSVSTLTIQRTQQEDSAVYLCASSPPGPQVGEQYFGPGTRLTVT.